The 27 T cell receptor beta chains presented below share a single source sample, sequenced in a study of cytomegalovirus exposure and HLA in healthy donors. PCR involved 60 Vbeta and 13 Jbeta primers. The repertoire was sequenced with immunoSEQ multiplex PCR; TCRdb's copy has only in-frame clones and lacks some. Of some 95,000 clones listed, roughly 71% are singletons. The specimen sequenced was PBMCs. The source of these receptors is a woman aged 18 to 35 in good health and CMV-seropositive.

The rearrangement links TRBV18 to TRBJ1-4; 7 bases map to TRBD1. Trimming at V came to 5 bases and at J to 8 bases, leaving 5 bases not matched to a gene. This CDR3 has 13 residues. CDR1 is KGHSH, CDR2 LQKENI, per germline. The CDR3 bases are TGTGCCAGCTCATCGGACAGGAACGAAAAACTGTTTTTT. It specifies CASSSDRNEKLFF.

A word on this clone: Distinct nucleotide sequences in the sample also encode this CDR3. The J gene is TRBJ2-2, the V gene TRBV4-3; possibly TRBD1 for D (6 bases). The CDR3 totals 15 residues. Trimming took 0 bases from V and 13 from J, leaving 18 bases between them. Germline lookup yields CDR1 LGHNA and CDR2 YSLEER. The CDR3 loop reads CASSQDEGDTGRLFF. Written as DNA, the CDR3 is TGCGCCAGCAGCCAAGATGAGGGAGACACAGGGAGGCTGTTTTTT.

This clone was observed a handful of times. The rearrangement joins TRBV9 to TRBJ1-1, with a possible D match to TRBD1 (5 bases). V dropped 3 bases and J dropped 5 bases, with 17 bases sitting between them. This CDR3 spans 15 amino acids. Germline loops: CDR1 SGDLS, CDR2 YYNGEE. CDR3 protein: CASSAGDRFRTEAFF. Here the CDR3 DNA reads TGTGCCAGCAGCGCGGGGGATCGGTTTCGGACTGAAGCTTTCTTT.

The chain links TRBV18 to TRBJ1-3; a possible D gene is TRBD1 (6 bases). CDR3 length: 17 residues. Germline loops: CDR1 KGHSH, CDR2 LQKENI. Trimming took off 0 bases at V and 0 bases at J, with 12 bases between the two ends. The CDR3 DNA is TGTGCCAGCTCACCACCGGGGACAACCCGCTCTGGAAACACCATATATTTT. Amino acids: CASSPPGTTRSGNTIYF.

The rearrangement uses TRBV6-4 and TRBJ2-2, with 8 bases aligning to TRBD2. The V and J ends lost 2 bases and 3 bases, in that order; junction bases with no gene match: 2. There are 15 residues in the CDR3. From germline, CDR1 is MRHNA and CDR2 SNTAGT. The CDR3 nucleotides are TGTGCCAGCAGTGACCGAGCGGGAGACACCGGGGAGCTGTTTTTT. Its protein is CASSDRAGDTGELFF.

A few counts support this clone. The V gene is TRBV5-1, the J gene TRBJ2-7; the match to TRBD1 covers 9 bases. This CDR3 has 14 amino acids. The trim removed 4 bases at V and 7 bases at J, leaving 9 bases unmatched. The V gene's germline CDR1 is SGHRS and CDR2 YFSETQ. This chain's CDR3 is CASSQGQGPGEQYF. CDR3 nucleotides: TGCGCCAGCAGCCAAGGACAGGGGCCGGGGGAGCAGTACTTC.

This chain uses TRBV6-5 with TRBJ1-2, with 7 nucleotides matching TRBD1. Looked up from germline, CDR1 is MNHEY and CDR2 is SVGAGI. The length of the CDR3 is 14 residues. Trimming took 0 bases from V and 4 from J; bases not matched to a gene: 2. CDR3 DNA: TGTGCCAGCAGTTACTCGAGACAGGGCTATGGCTACACCTTC. As protein: CASSYSRQGYGYTF.

The V and J genes are TRBV9 and TRBJ1-6; tentative D call: TRBD1 (6 bases). V was cut by 3 bases and J by 13 bases, with 14 bases left in between. CDR3 length: 13 amino acids. Germline-derived CDR1 and CDR2 are SGDLS and YYNGEE. The CDR3 loop is CASSEDSGVPLHF. As DNA, the CDR3 is TGTGCCAGCAGCGAGGACAGCGGAGTTCCCCTCCACTTT. Supplemented by reference TRBV9 and TRBJ1-6, the full variable domain reads DSGVTQTPKHLITATGQRVTLRCSPRSGDLSVYWYQQSLDQGLQFLIQYYNGEERAKGNILERFSAQQFPDLHSELNLSSLELGDSALYFCASSEDSGVPLHFGNGTRLTVT.

The CDR3 sequence is CASSSGNFAAEGSYEQYF. The CDR3 nucleotides read TGCGCCAGCAGCTCGGGGAATTTTGCGGCCGAGGGTTCCTACGAGCAGTACTTC. The rearrangement links TRBV5-1 to TRBJ2-7, with a tentative D call TRBD2 (5 bases). There are 18 residues in the CDR3. The V end lost 3 bases, the J end lost 1 base, and 23 bases lay between the germline ends. In germline, CDR1 is SGHRS, CDR2 YFSETQ.

The rearrangement joins TRBV18 to TRBJ2-7, with D tentatively TRBD1 (6 bases). There are 14 residues in the CDR3. Germline CDR1 and CDR2: KGHSH and LQKENI. V was pared by 8 bases and J by 2 bases, with 16 bases between. The CDR3 DNA reads TGTGCCAGCGCCCGAGGGGCAGGGGCCTACGAGCAGTACTTC. Its translation is CASARGAGAYEQYF.

The V call is TRBV7-2, the J call TRBJ1-5; TRBD1 matches at 7 bases. Germline lookup yields CDR1 SGHTA and CDR2 FQGNSA. The CDR3 covers 13 residues. V lost 5 bases and J lost 7; bases outside the gene matches: 5. The CDR3 DNA sequence: TGTGCCAGCAGCCCACAGGGGAGGCAGCCCCAGCATTTT. It yields the protein CASSPQGRQPQHF.

DNA for the CDR3: TGTGCCAGCAGCCCCCCCCTAGCGGGACAAGAGACCCAGTACTTC. It is translated as CASSPPLAGQETQYF. This chain connects TRBV11-2 to TRBJ2-5; 9 bases fit TRBD2. Looked up from germline, CDR1 is SGHAT and CDR2 is FQNNGV. With V trimmed by 5 bases and J by 2 bases, 6 bases remained unmatched. The CDR3 has 15 amino acids.

The CDR3 nucleotides are TGTGCCAGCAGCCAAGACTTGACTTCCTACGAGCAGTACTTC. This gives the protein CASSQDLTSYEQYF. The chain is built from TRBV4-2 and TRBJ2-5; D not resolved. TRBJ2-7 matches the DNA end more closely, so the J call is doubtful. Germline lookup yields CDR1 LGHNA and CDR2 YNFKEQ. The CDR3 spans 14 residues.

This clone has only a few counts. This sequence joins TRBV10-3 and TRBJ1-4; D gene uncertain. Germline V gene lookup returns CDR1 ENHRY and CDR2 SYGVKD. V lost 4 bases, J lost 7 bases, and 10 bases lay in between. The CDR3 is 13 residues long. CDR3 amino acids: CAISGSEGEKLFF. CDR3 DNA: TGTGCCATCAGTGGGTCTGAGGGTGAAAAACTGTTTTTT.

There are a few counts of this clone. The V gene is TRBV7-2, the J gene TRBJ2-1; the match to TRBD2 covers 7 bases. The CDR3 runs 15 residues. After removal of 1 base from V and 4 bases from J, the junction contained 4 bases not matched to a gene. The V gene's germline CDR1 is SGHTA and CDR2 FQGNSA. CDR3 region: CASSLGSGKYNEQFF. The DNA for the CDR3 is TGTGCCAGCAGCTTAGGGAGCGGGAAGTACAATGAGCAGTTCTTC.

The chain is built from TRBV7-9 and TRBJ2-3; D not certain. The CDR3 loop spans 14 amino acids. Looked up from germline, CDR1 is SEHNR and CDR2 is FQNEAQ (reference sequence). V was shortened by 1 base and J by 2 bases, with 7 bases between the two germline ends. CDR3 sequence: CASSLGGITDTQYF. The CDR3, as DNA: TGTGCCAGCAGCTTAGGCGGTATCACAGATACGCAGTATTTT. Together with reference TRBV7-9 and TRBJ2-3, the CDR3 gives the full variable domain: DTGVSQNPRHKITKRGQNVTFRCDPISEHNRLYWYRQTLGQGPEFLTYFQNEAQLEKSRLLSDRFSAERPKGSFSTLEIQRTEQGDSAMYLCASSLGGITDTQYFGPGTRLTVL.

This clone was seen a handful of times. This rearrangement joins TRBV2 to TRBJ1-5, with unresolved D. The V gene's germline CDR1 is SNHLY and CDR2 FYNNEI. V was pared by 1 base and J by 7 bases, with 11 bases between. The CDR3 spans 14 residues. CDR3 in DNA: TGTGCCAGCAGTGAAGGGGCAGTGGCACAGCCCCAGCATTTT. Its protein product is CASSEGAVAQPQHF.

V gene TRBV4-3 combines with J gene TRBJ2-7; TRBD2 matches 8 bases. CDR3 size: 14 residues. CDR1 and CDR2 (germline): LGHNA, YSLEER. Unmatched junction bases numbered 8, after V lost 3 bases and J lost 7 bases. The CDR3 reads CASSQRTSQAEQYF. In DNA, the CDR3 is TGCGCCAGCAGCCAGAGGACTAGCCAGGCTGAGCAGTACTTC.

The chain couples TRBV15 to TRBJ2-7, with 7 bases lining up with TRBD2. CDR1 LNHNV and CDR2 YYDKDF come from the germline V gene (reference sequence). The CDR3 is 13 amino acids. The trim removed 8 bases at V and 9 bases at J, leaving 13 bases unmatched. Here the CDR3 DNA reads TGTGCCACCTCCTGGTGGGGGAGCGGGGTGCAGTACTTC. It translates to CATSWWGSGVQYF.

CDR3 in DNA: TGTGCCAGCAGCTCCGGCTATGGCTACACCTTC. The encoded protein is CASSSGYGYTF. The rearrangement links TRBV7-9 to TRBJ1-2, with D unresolved. This CDR3 has 11 amino acids. V was pared by 4 bases and J by 4 bases, with 4 bases between. Germline lookup yields CDR1 SEHNR and CDR2 FQNEAQ (reference sequence).

The chain couples TRBV5-1 to TRBJ2-7, with 11 bases aligning to TRBD1. CDR3 length: 18 amino acids. Germline trimming cut 0 bases from V and 4 bases from J; bases unmatched to any gene: 12. In germline, CDR1 is SGHRS, CDR2 YFSETQ. The CDR3 sequence: CASSLGPPDRGLLYEQYF. CDR3 nucleotide sequence: TGCGCCAGCAGCTTGGGCCCCCCGGACAGGGGGCTGCTATACGAGCAGTACTTC.

V and J are TRBV27 and TRBJ2-7; 7 bases align to TRBD1. The CDR3 has 15 amino acids. Germline CDR1 is MNHEY and CDR2 is SMNVEV (reference sequence). The trim removed 3 bases at V and 1 base at J, leaving 6 bases unmatched. CDR3 sequence: CASSFLSQGSYEQYF. In nucleotides, the CDR3 is TGTGCCAGCAGTTTCCTATCACAGGGGTCCTACGAGCAGTACTTC.

The chain is built from TRBV5-1 and TRBJ1-1, with TRBD1 identical over 9 bases. The J segment lost 3 bases and the V segment lost 1 base, leaving 4 bases of the junction unmatched. Germline-derived CDR1 and CDR2 are SGHRS and YFSETQ. The CDR3 consists of 15 residues. CDR3 in amino acids: CASSLTGQGHTEAFF. As DNA, the CDR3 is TGCGCCAGCAGCTTGACTGGACAGGGGCACACTGAAGCTTTCTTT.

This clone has only a few counts. J is TRBJ1-1 and V is TRBV5-6, with D possibly being TRBD1 (6 bases). V was clipped by 1 base and J by 4 bases, with 17 bases between them. The germline gives CDR1 SGHDT, CDR2 YYEEEE. The CDR3 runs to 16 residues. CDR3 nucleotide sequence: TGTGCCAGCAGCTTGAGTTCAAGGGCCAGGGGCACTGAAGCTTTCTTT. Protein: CASSLSSRARGTEAFF.

The rearrangement links TRBV2 to TRBJ1-4; tentatively, D is TRBD1 (5 bases). CDR3 length equals 15 residues. Germline CDR1 is SNHLY and CDR2 is FYNNEI. Trimming removed 2 bases at V and 5 bases at J, with 12 bases between. CDR3 region: CASSEYRTPNEKLFF. CDR3 in DNA: TGTGCCAGCAGTGAATATCGGACACCCAATGAAAAACTGTTTTTT.

The chain is built from TRBV5-1 and TRBJ2-7, with D possibly TRBD2 on 6 matching bases. The CDR3 extends over 14 amino acids. Germline assignment: CDR1 SGHRS and CDR2 YFSETQ. V was clipped by 3 bases and J by 0 bases, with 10 bases between them. Here the CDR3 reads CASSYRDSSYEQYF. The CDR3 DNA reads as TGCGCCAGCAGCTACCGGGACTCCTCCTACGAGCAGTACTTC.

This chain uses TRBV4-1 with TRBJ2-7; D perhaps matches TRBD1 (6 bases). The CDR3 extends over 16 amino acids. V gave up 1 base and J gave up 3 bases, with 16 bases separating them. The germline V gene encodes CDR1 MGHRA and CDR2 YSYEKL. CDR3 residues: CASSQGPQGYHYEQYF. The CDR3 DNA is TGCGCCAGCAGCCAAGGGCCCCAGGGGTACCACTACGAGCAGTACTTC.